This T cell receptor beta chain was documented in a study of neurological immune-mediated disorders. Across the study: The approximately 34 multiple sclerosis patients comprised 31 relapsing-remitting and 3 secondary progressive cases.

Synthesis of cDNA was performed by 5'RACE using 10-nucleotide random UMIs. The yield of each sequencing run was over 190 million TCR-beta sequences from 15-18 subjects. MiXCR, applied by TCRdb to the 5' RACE reads, yields one record per CDR3 protein. The sample contains some 120,000 distinct CDR3 sequences, roughly 3.2% of which appear only once. A remark on this clonotype: Its antigen is not identified.

Study outcomes and limitations: The study found the most TCR clonal expansion in HTLV-1-associated myelopathy and the least in multiple sclerosis, below healthy controls.

Germline CDR1 is ENHRY and CDR2 is SYGVKD. With 4 bases clipped from V and 5 bases from J, the junction kept 6 bases outside the gene matches. This CDR3 contains 15 residues. The source is a woman in her 30s with multiple sclerosis. The sample consisted of PBMCs. The V call is TRBV10-3, the J call TRBJ1-5, with TRBD1 matching 9 bases. CDR3 residues: CAISGSGTGYQPQHF. As DNA, the CDR3 is TGTGCCATCAGTGGTTCTGGGACAGGGTATCAGCCCCAGCATTTT.